Listed here is a single T cell receptor beta chain. What it binds is unknown. Germline CDR1 is MRHNA and CDR2 is SNTAGT. The length of the CDR3 is 11 residues. V was pared by 2 bases and J by 7 bases, with 5 bases between. The data stem from a study of T cell repertoires in cytomegalovirus infection. In TCRdb, the reads were re-called with MiXCR into one record per CDR3 protein. The data show nearly 70,000 distinct CDR3 sequences, with approximately 22% seen just once and around 79% held by the top ten. The receptor comes from a human donor in good health (CMV status not recorded). Some clones in this sample may be carry-over from other donors' samples. The chain combines TRBV6-4 with TRBJ1-2; D call uncertain. The sample consisted of PBMCs, sequenced either directly or after in vitro stimulation (not recorded which). CDR3 loop: CASSDKGGYTF. For the CDR3, the DNA is TGTGCCAGCAGTGACAAAGGTGGCTACACCTTC.